The 15 T cell receptor beta chains in this list originate from one sample, sequenced in a study of blood T cells in healthy people across ages (dated by TCRdb to 2013 to 2016). Library prep was done by 5' RACE. A second 7 to 11 cycle PCR used a sample-barcoded 5' primer and a J-beta primer mix. Starting from the raw public reads, TCRdb applied fastp trimming at Q25, assembled clones with MiXCR and retained in-frame beta chains. Rows with one shared CDR3 protein collapse into an entry with the most common genes and DNA. The sample data list 1.8 million or so distinct CDR3 sequences, and about two fifths of these were observed just once. The biggest ten clones account for about 23% of the sample. Sequencing used blood. These receptors came from a human donor in good health.

The rearrangement joins TRBV12-5 to TRBJ2-2, with TRBD1 matching 10 bases. Germline loops: CDR1 LGHNT, CDR2 FRNRAP. The CDR3 extends over 15 amino acids. The trim removed 7 bases at V and 3 bases at J, leaving 5 bases unmatched. Written as DNA, the CDR3 is TGTGCTAGTGCACCGGGACAGGGGCACACCGGGGAGCTGTTTTTT. Encoded protein: CASAPGQGHTGELFF.

As for this clonotype: The junction does not match germline at one end; this may be a read error. The chain recombines TRBV5-1 with TRBJ1-2, with D hard to call. The CDR3 has 14 residues. Germline V CDR1 and CDR2: SGHRS, YFSETQ. The CDR3 reads CAGSPRGAPDGYTF. The CDR3 DNA follows: TGCGCCGGCAGCCCGCGGGGTGCTCCGGATGGCTACACCTTC.

This rearrangement joins TRBV24-1 to TRBJ2-3, with D perhaps TRBD2 (6 bases). V was pared by 1 base and J by 0 bases, with 7 bases between. CDR3 length: 15 residues. From germline, CDR1 is KGHDR and CDR2 SFDVKD. The CDR3 sequence is CATSDFRGSTDTQYF. DNA for the CDR3: TGTGCCACCAGTGATTTTCGGGGGAGCACAGATACGCAGTATTTT.

The gene calls are TRBV3-1 and TRBJ1-2; D gene uncertain. The germline gives CDR1 LGHDT, CDR2 YNNKEL (reference sequence). Trimming removed 0 bases from V and 2 bases from J, with 16 bases in between. The CDR3 extends over 17 amino acids. For the CDR3, the DNA is TGTGCCAGCAGCCAAGAACGGTATAGGTCTGCAAACTATGGCTACACCTTC. This codes for CASSQERYRSANYGYTF.

The rearrangement uses TRBV3-1 and TRBJ2-4, with 8 bases fitting TRBD1. The CDR3 spans 14 residues. Germline values: CDR1 LGHDT, CDR2 YNNKEL (reference sequence). The junction had 2 bases not matched to a gene; V was cut back by 3 bases and J by 4 bases. This CDR3 is CASSQTGDKNIQYF. CDR3 nucleotides: TGTGCCAGCAGCCAGACAGGGGATAAAAACATTCAGTACTTC. The full variable domain, in which reference TRBV3-1 and TRBJ2-4 provide the parts outside the CDR3, is DTAVSQTPKYLVTQMGNDKSIKCEQNLGHDTMYWYKQDSKKFLKIMFSYNNKELIINETVPNRFSPKSPDKAHLNLHINSLELGDSAVYFCASSQTGDKNIQYFGAGTRLSVL.

J is TRBJ2-4 and V is TRBV20-1; the D is unclear. The end of the DNA aligns better with TRBJ2-7, so the J call may be wrong. CDR3 length: 12 amino acids. Looked up from germline, CDR1 is DFQATT and CDR2 is SNEGSKA (reference sequence). CDR3 sequence: CSARPGIYEQYF. DNA of the CDR3: TGCAGTGCTCGACCCGGAATCTACGAGCAGTACTTC.

The chain is built from TRBV12-3 or TRBV12-4 and TRBJ2-7; possibly TRBD2 for D (5 bases). Deletions cut 3 bases from V and 5 bases from J, with 8 bases between. The CDR3 has 12 residues. CDR3 nucleotides: TGTGCCAGCAGTTTTCCGGGGAACGAGCAGTACTTC. It codes for CASSFPGNEQYF.

This chain joins TRBV20-1 and TRBJ1-2; a weak D match, TRBD1 (6 bases). Germline CDR1 reads DFQATT; CDR2 reads SNEGSKA (reference sequence). The CDR3 extends over 11 amino acids. V dropped 5 bases and J dropped 8 bases, with 12 bases sitting between them. CDR3 in DNA: TGCAGTGCTTACAGGGTTGGAGGCTACACCTTC. Residues: CSAYRVGGYTF.

This clonotype came up a few times. The V and J genes are TRBV20-1 and TRBJ2-7; either TRBD1 or TRBD2 may fit D (5 bases each). CDR3 length: 14 residues. CDR1 and CDR2 from the germline V gene are DFQATT and SNEGSKA (reference sequence). V dropped 1 base and J dropped 6 bases, with 16 bases sitting between them. The CDR3 loop is CSARVRGARGEQYF. The CDR3 DNA reads TGCAGTGCTAGAGTGAGAGGGGCAAGGGGCGAGCAGTACTTC.

This rearrangement joins TRBV20-1 to TRBJ2-3; the D gene is possibly TRBD2 (7 bases). Germline V gene sequence: CDR1 DFQATT, CDR2 SNEGSKA (reference sequence). This CDR3 has 15 amino acids. V gave up 6 bases and J gave up 0 bases, with 16 bases separating them. The CDR3 is CSAPLGGASTDTQYF. The CDR3 bases are TGCAGTGCGCCCTTAGGGGGGGCTAGCACAGATACGCAGTATTTT.

V gene TRBV9 combines with J gene TRBJ2-1, with 16 bases matching TRBD2. This CDR3 comprises 18 residues. Germline V gene data show CDR1 as SGDLS and CDR2 as YYNGEE. The V and J ends lost 6 bases and 7 bases, in that order; junction bases with no gene match: 13. In DNA, the CDR3 is TGTGCCAGCAACCTAATAGGGACTAGCGGGGGGGCGGGAAATGAGCAGTTCTTC. Translating it yields CASNLIGTSGGAGNEQFF.

The DNA of the CDR3 is TGTGCCAGCAGTCCCGGACCTGGCGGCTACACCTTC. Protein: CASSPGPGGYTF. The chain joins TRBV12-3 or TRBV12-4 to TRBJ1-2; D gene uncertain. V was shortened by 5 bases and J by 8 bases, with 12 bases between the two germline ends. CDR3 length: 12 residues.

This clonotype appeared a few times. A read error may account for a junction end that differs from germline. This chain joins TRBV5-1 and TRBJ1-2; the D gene is possibly TRBD1 (6 bases). The CDR3 covers 14 residues. The germline V gene encodes CDR1 SGHRS and CDR2 YFSETQ. Here the CDR3 DNA reads TGCGCCAGCAGCTCCGAGGGGGATAACTATGGCTGCACCTTC. It yields the protein CASSSEGDNYGCTF. The full variable domain, its missing parts supplied by reference TRBV5-1 and TRBJ1-2, is KAGVTQTPRYLIKTRGQQVTLSCSPISGHRSVSWYQQTPGQGLQFLFEYFSETQRNKGNFPGRFSGRQFSNSRSEMNVSTLELGDSALYLCASSSEGDNYGCTFGSGTRLTVV.

This chain connects TRBV10-3 to TRBJ1-4, with a possible D match to TRBD1 (5 bases). The germline V gene encodes CDR1 ENHRY and CDR2 SYGVKD. The CDR3 contains 14 residues. The V and J ends lost 5 bases and 7 bases respectively, with 14 bases between them. The CDR3 is CAISSTGGGEKLFF. The CDR3 DNA sequence: TGTGCCATCAGTTCCACCGGGGGGGGTGAAAAACTGTTTTTT.

The V call is TRBV5-1, the J call TRBJ1-2, with D perhaps matching TRBD1 (6 bases). CDR3 size: 15 residues. Germline V gives CDR1 SGHRS, CDR2 YFSETQ. Trimming cost V 1 base and J 2 bases, with 12 bases left between them. DNA of the CDR3: TGCGCCAGCAGCTTGTCAGGGGACGCAAACTATGGCTACACCTTC. Translated, it gives CASSLSGDANYGYTF.